This paragraph covers one TCR beta chain sequence. The entry originates in a study of blood T cell repertoires in COVID-19. Study summary: Samples of COVID-19 (acute and convalescent) were obtained from the United States, Italy and Spain. Nucleic acid was either cDNA or gDNA, and it came from T cells, B-cell-depleted T cells, or PBMCs.

In the original analysis: Amplification of reference gene primers was used by the study to estimate nucleated cell counts. The table came from immunoSEQ multiplex PCR; TCRdb's copy has only in-frame clones and leaves some out. V and J calls and clone size are given by that table; D and trimming were obtained from the DNA. The sample carries about 290,000 clones, just under 85% recorded once. After removal of 2 bases from V and 7 bases from J, the junction contained 8 bases not matched to a gene. CDR1 is LNHDA, CDR2 SQIVND, per germline (reference sequence). The CDR3 has 16 residues. The sequenced sample consisted of peripheral blood. This chain uses TRBV19 with TRBJ2-1; 10 positions agree with TRBD2. The receptor comes from a woman in her fifties or sixties with active or convalescent COVID-19. The CDR3 coding sequence is TGTGCCAGTAGTATAAAGGGGAGCGGGAGGGATAATGAGCAGTTCTTC. It yields the protein CASSIKGSGRDNEQFF.